This T cell receptor (beta chain) was captured in a study of blood T cell repertoires in COVID-19. The overall study: PBMCs, B-cell-depleted T cells, or T cells were the source of the cDNA or gDNA that made up the material.

Those designated as exposed participants met a COVID-19 case within 2 weeks before study entry. TCRdb's copy holds only in-frame clones and misses some; the assay was immunoSEQ multiplex PCR. Of around 250,000 clones listed, approximately 90% are singletons. CDR1 is SGHVS, CDR2 FQNEAQ, per germline. The CDR3 contains 18 residues. V shed 5 bases and J 0 bases; nucleotides not matched to a gene: 13. The TCR comes from a man aged 35-49 years who had been exposed to COVID-19. Source material: PBMCs or T cells enriched from blood (not recorded which). V is TRBV7-8 and J is TRBJ2-7; 10 bases are shared with TRBD2. Here the CDR3 DNA reads TGTGCCAGCAGCCTTTCTAGCGGGAGTGTCCTCAGCTCCTACGAGCAGTACTTC. Translated, it gives CASSLSSGSVLSSYEQYF.